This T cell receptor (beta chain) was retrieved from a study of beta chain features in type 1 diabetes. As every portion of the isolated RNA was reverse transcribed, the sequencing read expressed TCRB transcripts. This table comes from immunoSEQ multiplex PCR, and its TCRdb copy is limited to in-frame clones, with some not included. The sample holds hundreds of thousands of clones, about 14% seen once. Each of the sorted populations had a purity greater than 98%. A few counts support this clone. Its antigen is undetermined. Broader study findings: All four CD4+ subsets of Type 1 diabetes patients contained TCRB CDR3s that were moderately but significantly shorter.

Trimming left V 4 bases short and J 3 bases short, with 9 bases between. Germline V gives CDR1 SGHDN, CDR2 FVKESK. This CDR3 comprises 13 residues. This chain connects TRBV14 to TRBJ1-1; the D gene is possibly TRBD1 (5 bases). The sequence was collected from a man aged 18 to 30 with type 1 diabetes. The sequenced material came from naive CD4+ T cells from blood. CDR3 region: CASSPLGDTEAFF. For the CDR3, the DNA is TGTGCCAGCAGCCCCCTAGGGGACACTGAAGCTTTCTTT.